This TCR beta chain was sequenced for a study of shared clonotypes between healthy human individuals. Findings and caveats of the study: Larger estimated richness was generally seen in naive subsets than in memory subsets. Generation of non-shared clonotypes was less probable than generation of clonotypes shared by all four donors.

This clone occurred a few times. Its antigen is not identified. The CDR3 is 15 amino acids. From germline, CDR1 is SGHAT and CDR2 FQNNGV. Trimming took 1 base from V and 6 from J, leaving 14 bases between them. Only in-frame clones appear in the TCRdb table, and some are missing; sequencing was by immunoSEQ multiplex PCR. The table records a few hundred thousand clones, over 50% of them present only once. The chain uses TRBV11-2 and TRBJ2-3; unclear D gene. This receptor was taken from a man aged 25 to 45 in good health. Sequenced material: memory CD4+ T cells sorted from blood. Subset described: CD45RA-negative fraction. The CDR3 loop reads CASSLGRLRRDTQYF. In DNA, the CDR3 is TGTGCCAGCAGCTTAGGGAGACTCCGGCGGGATACGCAGTATTTT.